This is a list of T cell receptor beta chains from one sample in a study of CD8 T cells in ankylosing spondylitis. Via MiXCR, TCRdb re-called the 5' RACE reads, giving one row per CDR3 protein. The top ten hold under 20% of the sample, which has over 700,000 distinct CDR3 sequences, 15% to 20% seen once. The sample consisted of blood, either unsorted or a sorted T cell fraction (not recorded which). The receptors were gathered from a male donor with ankylosing spondylitis. The CDR3 runs from the conserved cysteine through the conserved F or W. D genes are given only for firm matches. Clone size, where shown, is once, few, many, or a class for clones that have expanded.

D	size	V	J	CDR3	DNA
TRBD1	-	TRBV12-3/TRBV12-4	TRBJ1-6	CASSLRTGINSPLHF	TGTGCCAGCAGCCTCCGGACAGGGATTAATTCACCCCTCCACTTT
TRBD1	few	TRBV30	TRBJ1-2	CAWSSGTGRNYGYTF	TGTGCCTGGAGTTCCGGGACAGGAAGAAACTATGGCTACACCTTC
TRBD1	once	TRBV7-9	TRBJ2-7	CASSHTGGGRPYEQYF	TGTGCCAGCAGCCATACAGGGGGAGGTCGCCCCTACGAGCAGTACTTC
-	-	TRBV29-1	TRBJ2-5	CSVASLHEYQETQYF	TGCAGCGTTGCCAGCCTCCATGAGTACCAAGAGACCCAGTACTTC
TRBD2	few	TRBV3-1	TRBJ2-5	CASSQASGRVETQYF	TGTGCCAGCAGCCAAGCTAGCGGGAGGGTGGAGACCCAGTACTTC
-	few	TRBV25-1	TRBJ2-7	CASSEYEGYEQYF	TGTGCCAGCAGTGAATATGAGGGCTACGAGCAGTACTTC
-	few	TRBV11-2	TRBJ1-2	CASSLDRRINYGYTF	TGTGCCAGCAGCTTAGATAGACGGATTAACTATGGCTACACCTTC
-	few	TRBV24-1	TRBJ2-1	CATSDKGAGLRNEQFF	TGTGCCACCAGTGATAAAGGAGCGGGCCTAAGGAATGAGCAGTTCTTC
-	-	TRBV2	TRBJ2-7	CASTPSAGVGTRYEQYF	TGTGCCAGCACCCCGTCGGCAGGCGTCGGGACTCGATACGAGCAGTACTTC
-	few	TRBV29-1	TRBJ1-1	CSVPPKRGENTEAFF	TGCAGCGTTCCTCCTAAACGGGGAGAGAACACTGAAGCTTTCTTT
-	-	TRBV19	TRBJ2-5	CASSRGTSQETQYF	TGTGCCAGTAGTAGAGGGACTTCCCAAGAGACCCAGTACTTC
TRBD1	few	TRBV7-8	TRBJ2-7	CASSWDRLNEQYF	TGTGCCAGCAGTTGGGACAGACTCAACGAGCAGTACTTC
TRBD2	-	TRBV12-3/TRBV12-4	TRBJ2-3	CASRKGREEDTQYF	TGTGCCAGCAGAAAGGGGCGGGAGGAAGATACGCAGTATTTT
-	few	TRBV12-3/TRBV12-4	TRBJ1-1	CASSLHAMNTEAFF	TGTGCCAGCAGTTTACACGCAATGAACACTGAAGCTTTCTTT
-	-	TRBV20-1	TRBJ1-4	CSARVAKEKLFF	TGCAGTGCTAGAGTGGCGAAGGAAAAACTGTTTTTT
TRBD2	few	TRBV7-2	TRBJ2-7	CASSPRLAGPYEQYF	TGTGCCAGCAGCCCTAGACTAGCGGGACCCTACGAGCAGTACTTC
-	-	TRBV5-4	TRBJ1-2	CASRPDSLIYGYTF	TGTGCCAGCAGACCAGACAGTTTAATCTATGGCTACACCTTC
-	-	TRBV5-1	TRBJ2-6	CASSLNGGSSGANVLTF	TGCGCCAGCAGCTTGAACGGGGGCAGCTCTGGGGCCAACGTCCTGACTTTC
TRBD1	-	TRBV4-3	TRBJ2-1	CASSQDREPYNEQFF	TGCGCCAGCAGCCAGGACAGGGAACCCTACAATGAGCAGTTCTTC
-	few	TRBV20-1	TRBJ2-2	CSARLANTGELFF	TGCAGTGCTAGACTAGCGAACACCGGGGAGCTGTTTTTT
-	few	TRBV6-5	TRBJ1-6	CASSYSREGISPLHF	TGTGCCAGCAGTTACTCGAGGGAGGGAATATCACCCCTCCACTTT
TRBD2	few	TRBV12-3/TRBV12-4	TRBJ2-5	CASSASTGLAGTQETQYF	TGTGCCAGCAGCGCGAGCACGGGACTAGCGGGTACACAAGAGACCCAGTACTTC
-	-	TRBV7-8	TRBJ1-5	CASSLAYANQPQHF	TGTGCCAGCAGCTTAGCCTACGCCAATCAGCCCCAGCATTTT
-	many	TRBV20-1	TRBJ2-3	CSARGSGTDTQYF	TGCAGTGCTAGAGGGTCGGGCACAGATACGCAGTATTTT
-	few	TRBV20-1	TRBJ1-2	CSAPDSRSWGYTF	TGCAGTGCACCGGACAGCCGGTCTTGGGGCTACACCTTC
TRBD1	-	TRBV6-5	TRBJ2-6	CASSYGTGYTGANVLTF	TGTGCCAGCAGTTACGGGACAGGGTACACTGGGGCCAACGTCCTGACTTTC
TRBD1	few	TRBV6-1	TRBJ2-2	CASSRGQGAAGELFF	TGTGCCAGCAGCCGGGGACAGGGGGCTGCCGGGGAGCTGTTTTTT
-	-	TRBV7-9	TRBJ2-7	CASSLDADEQYF	TGTGCCAGCAGCTTAGATGCCGACGAGCAGTACTTC
-	few	TRBV12-3/TRBV12-4	TRBJ2-5	CASTARQYQETQYF	TGTGCCAGCACGGCCCGCCAGTACCAAGAGACCCAGTACTTC
TRBD2	few	TRBV12-3/TRBV12-4	TRBJ2-5	CAIKGLAGGGETQYF	TGTGCCATCAAGGGACTAGCGGGAGGAGGAGAGACCCAGTACTTC
TRBD1	-	TRBV20-1	TRBJ2-3	CSAREGTGSSTDTQYF	TGCAGTGCTAGAGAAGGGACAGGTAGTAGCACAGATACGCAGTATTTT
-	few	TRBV12-3/TRBV12-4	TRBJ2-7	CASILRSRRGYEQYF	TGTGCCAGCATCCTAAGGAGTAGACGGGGCTACGAGCAGTACTTC
TRBD1	few	TRBV20-1	TRBJ1-2	CSAREGQGRGYYYGYTF	TGCAGTGCTAGAGAGGGACAGGGCCGGGGGTACTACTATGGCTACACCTTC
-	-	TRBV6-5	TRBJ1-3	CASSYAGPRGTIYF	TGTGCCAGCAGTTATGCCGGGCCCCGGGGCACCATATATTTT
-	many	TRBV20-1	TRBJ1-2	CSARLKGGASGYTF	TGCAGTGCTAGATTAAAAGGAGGAGCGTCGGGCTACACCTTC
TRBD1	-	TRBV4-3	TRBJ2-7	CASSRDRGRRYEQYF	TGCGCCAGCAGCCGGGACAGGGGGCGACGCTACGAGCAGTACTTC
TRBD1	-	TRBV5-1	TRBJ2-3	CASGEQGLTDTQYF	TGCGCCAGCGGCGAACAGGGGCTCACAGATACGCAGTATTTT
TRBD1	-	TRBV7-6	TRBJ1-6	CASSLGFQGDSPLHF	TGTGCCAGCAGCTTAGGATTCCAGGGGGATTCACCCCTCCACTTT
TRBD1	-	TRBV20-1	TRBJ1-2	CSVIRDSGSIGYTF	TGCAGTGTAATCCGGGACAGCGGATCTATTGGCTACACCTTC
-	few	TRBV2	TRBJ1-1	CASSENVGVMNTEAFF	TGTGCCAGCAGTGAAAATGTGGGGGTCATGAACACTGAAGCTTTCTTT
TRBD1	-	TRBV28	TRBJ1-4	CASSETGLNEKLFF	TGTGCCAGCAGTGAGACAGGGCTTAATGAAAAACTGTTTTTT
-	-	TRBV6-1	TRBJ2-7	CASTPSLSGKSYF	TGTGCCAGCACGCCCTCCCTTTCCGGGAAATCTTACTTC
-	few	TRBV12-3/TRBV12-4	TRBJ2-1	CASSLGTMQFF	TGTGCCAGCAGTTTAGGGACTATGCAGTTCTTC
TRBD2	-	TRBV9	TRBJ2-7	CASSVGLAGFAYEQYF	TGTGCCAGCAGCGTAGGGCTAGCGGGATTTGCCTACGAGCAGTACTTC
-	-	TRBV5-1	TRBJ1-6	CASSYLAGDNSPLHF	TGCGCCAGCAGTTACCTGGCAGGGGATAATTCACCCCTCCACTTT
TRBD2	few	TRBV20-1	TRBJ2-2	CSARAGGPFTGELFF	TGCAGTGCTAGAGCGGGGGGGCCTTTCACCGGGGAGCTGTTTTTT
-	few	TRBV20-1	TRBJ2-3	CSARRPDSQFTDTQYF	TGCAGTGCTAGACGACCGGACAGTCAGTTCACAGATACGCAGTATTTT
-	few	TRBV28	TRBJ1-2	CASRIDSRNGYTF	TGTGCCAGCAGAATCGACAGTCGTAATGGCTACACCTTC
-	-	TRBV7-9	TRBJ1-1	CASSLISESEAFF	TGTGCCAGCAGCTTAATTTCGGAAAGTGAAGCTTTCTTT
-	few	TRBV7-2	TRBJ2-6	CASSLASGGANVLTF	TGTGCCAGCAGCTTAGCGTCAGGTGGGGCCAACGTCCTGACTTTC
-	many	TRBV12-3/TRBV12-4	TRBJ1-2	CASRNRDGGYTF	TGTGCCAGCAGGAACAGGGATGGTGGCTACACCTTC
-	many	TRBV20-1	TRBJ2-2	CSARDGREITGELFF	TGCAGTGCTAGAGACGGGCGGGAAATCACCGGGGAGCTGTTTTTT
TRBD1	-	TRBV12-3/TRBV12-4	TRBJ2-3	CASGHGTGGTDTQYF	TGTGCCAGCGGACACGGGACAGGGGGCACAGATACGCAGTATTTT
-	-	TRBV12-3/TRBV12-4	TRBJ2-5	CASRAGTTYQETQYF	TGTGCCAGCAGAGCGGGGACAACGTATCAAGAGACCCAGTACTTC